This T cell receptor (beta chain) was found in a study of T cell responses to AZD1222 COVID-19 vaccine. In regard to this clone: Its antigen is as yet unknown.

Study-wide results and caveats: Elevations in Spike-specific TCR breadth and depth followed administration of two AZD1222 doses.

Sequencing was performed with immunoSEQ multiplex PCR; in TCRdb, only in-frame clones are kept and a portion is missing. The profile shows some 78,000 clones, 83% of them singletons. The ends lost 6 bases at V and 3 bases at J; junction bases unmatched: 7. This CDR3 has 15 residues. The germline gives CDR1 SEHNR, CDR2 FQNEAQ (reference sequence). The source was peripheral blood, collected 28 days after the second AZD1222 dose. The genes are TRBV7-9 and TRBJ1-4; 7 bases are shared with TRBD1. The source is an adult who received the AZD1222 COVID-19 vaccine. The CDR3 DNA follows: TGTGCCAGCAGGATTGACAGGGAACCTAATGAAAAACTGTTTTTT. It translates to CASRIDREPNEKLFF.